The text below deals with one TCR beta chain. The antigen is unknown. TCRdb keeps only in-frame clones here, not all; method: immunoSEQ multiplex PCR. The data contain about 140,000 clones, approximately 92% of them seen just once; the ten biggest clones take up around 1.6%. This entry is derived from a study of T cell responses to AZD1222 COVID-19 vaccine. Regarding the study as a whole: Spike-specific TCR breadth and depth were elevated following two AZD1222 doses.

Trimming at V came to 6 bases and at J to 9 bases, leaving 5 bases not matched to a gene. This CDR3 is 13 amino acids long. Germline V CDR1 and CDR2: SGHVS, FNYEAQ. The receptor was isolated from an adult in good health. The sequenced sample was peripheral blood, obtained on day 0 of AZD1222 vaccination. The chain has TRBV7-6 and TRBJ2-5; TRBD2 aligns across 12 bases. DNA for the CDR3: TGTGCCAGCAGTCCCACTAGCGGGGGGTCCCAGTACTTC. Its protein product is CASSPTSGGSQYF.